This T cell receptor (beta chain) was profiled in a study of blood T cell repertoires in COVID-19. Some clones are missing from TCRdb's copy, which holds only in-frame ones; the method was immunoSEQ multiplex PCR. The data show approximately 170,000 clones, less than 90% seen once. The V and J ends lost 5 bases and 4 bases respectively, with 12 bases between them. The CDR3 consists of 12 residues. Germline V gene lookup returns CDR1 SQVTM and CDR2 ANQGSEA. The sequence was collected from a man aged 55 to 69 with acute or convalescent COVID-19. This sequence joins TRBV29-1 and TRBJ2-7; TRBD2 might be the D (6 bases). The sequenced material came from peripheral blood. The CDR3 nucleotides read TGCAGCGTTCTAAGCGGACTATACGAGCAGTACTTC. Translating gives CSVLSGLYEQYF.